These 11 T cell receptor beta chains share one sample of origin, sequenced in a study of T cells in tuberculosis. Repertoires were generated with immunoSEQ multiplex PCR, while TCRdb's copy carries only in-frame clones and drops some. The table lists tens of thousands of clones, about 89% of them singletons. Sequencing input: PBMCs. These receptors came from a donor between 5 and 29 years old with latent tuberculosis or without tuberculosis infection.

V usage is TRBV27 and J usage is TRBJ1-2; 8 positions match TRBD1. This CDR3 is built from 16 residues. The V gene end was trimmed by 6 bases and the J gene end by 4 bases; junction bases not matched to a gene: 13. CDR1 and CDR2 from the germline V gene are MNHEY and SMNVEV (reference sequence). CDR3 region: CASSRIGQGKGYGYTF. The CDR3 DNA follows: TGTGCCAGCAGCAGAATTGGACAGGGTAAAGGCTATGGCTACACCTTC.

The count of this clone is one. The chain couples TRBV19 to TRBJ2-3; D not certain. V lost 6 bases and J 7 bases, leaving 8 bases between the germline ends. This CDR3 is built from 11 residues. CDR1 is LNHDA and CDR2 is SQIVND in the germline V gene (reference sequence). CDR3 DNA sequence: TGTGCCAGTAGCACAACCCATACGCAGTATTTT. Translated: CASSTTHTQYF.

The chain has TRBV7-2 and TRBJ1-5, with 10 bases identical to TRBD1. The germline V gene has CDR1 SGHTA and CDR2 FQGNSA. The CDR3 runs 19 residues. V gave up 8 bases and J gave up 1 base; unmatched junction bases: 17. CDR3 protein: CASGIPDRGIEGSNQPQHF. The CDR3 nucleotides read TGTGCCAGCGGAATACCGGACAGGGGGATAGAGGGGAGCAATCAGCCCCAGCATTTT.

This clone was recorded once. The chain links TRBV6-6 to TRBJ2-1; the D gene is possibly TRBD2 (7 bases). V was pared by 5 bases and J by 1 base, with 12 bases between. This CDR3 is 15 amino acids long. CDR1 and CDR2 (germline): MNHNY, SVGAGI (reference sequence). The CDR3 spells CASSLGGASYNEQFF. Written as DNA, the CDR3 is TGTGCCAGCAGTCTGGGGGGGGCTTCCTACAATGAGCAGTTCTTC.

V is TRBV27 and J is TRBJ2-7, with 7 bases fitting TRBD1. The CDR3 runs to 14 residues. Trimming took 5 bases from V and 1 from J; bases not matched to a gene: 5. The germline gives CDR1 MNHEY, CDR2 SMNVEV (reference sequence). The CDR3 DNA reads TGTGCCAGCAGTCCAGACAGGGATTCCTACGAGCAGTACTTC. Its protein product is CASSPDRDSYEQYF.

The chain uses TRBV5-4 and TRBJ1-2; TRBD1 might be the D (5 bases). Trimming pared 4 bases from V and 5 bases from J, leaving 15 bases between. This CDR3 contains 14 residues. The V gene's germline CDR1 is SGHNT and CDR2 YYREEE (reference sequence). The CDR3 sequence: CASSALGGRYGYTF. DNA for the CDR3: TGTGCCAGCAGCGCCTTGGGGGGAAGGTATGGCTACACCTTC.

The rearrangement links TRBV5-1 to TRBJ1-1, with no clear D. The CDR3 runs 16 residues. Germline values: CDR1 SGHRS, CDR2 YFSETQ. Trimming left V 4 bases short and J 4 bases short, with 20 bases between. DNA of the CDR3: TGCGCCAGCAGCACGTCCCCCCGAGGTGGTCGCACTGAAGCTTTCTTT. It codes for CASSTSPRGGRTEAFF.

The chain joins TRBV5-1 to TRBJ2-1; 10 nucleotides line up with TRBD1. The length of the CDR3 is 14 residues. Losses at the gene ends were 7 bases for V and 9 bases for J; bases not matched to a gene: 10. Germline V gives CDR1 SGHRS, CDR2 YFSETQ. CDR3 protein: CASLRGQGIGEQFF. The CDR3 region has the DNA TGCGCCAGCTTGAGGGGACAGGGGATCGGTGAGCAGTTCTTC. Filled out from reference TRBV5-1 and TRBJ2-1, the complete variable domain reads KAGVTQTPRYLIKTRGQQVTLSCSPISGHRSVSWYQQTPGQGLQFLFEYFSETQRNKGNFPGRFSGRQFSNSRSEMNVSTLELGDSALYLCASLRGQGIGEQFFGPGTRLTVL.

CDR3 coding DNA: TGTGCCAGCAGCCGCGGGCCGAATCAGCCCCAGCATTTT. Protein: CASSRGPNQPQHF. The chain is built from TRBV7-7 and TRBJ1-5; unclear D gene. The CDR3 covers 13 residues. CDR1 is SSHAT and CDR2 is FNYEAQ in the germline V gene (reference sequence). V dropped 5 bases and J dropped 4 bases, with 9 bases sitting between them. The entire variable domain, with the rest obtained from reference TRBV7-7 and TRBJ1-5, is as follows: GAGVSQSPRYKVTKRGQDVTLRCDPISSHATLYWYQQALGQGPEFLTYFNYEAQPDKSGLPSDRFSAERPEGSISTLTIQRTEQRDSAMYRCASSRGPNQPQHFGDGTRLSIL.

The rearrangement uses TRBV5-1 and TRBJ2-7; possible D gene TRBD2, 6 bases. The CDR3 runs to 15 residues. The germline V and J ends were trimmed by 5 bases and 0 bases, with 15 bases remaining between them. The germline V gene encodes CDR1 SGHRS and CDR2 YFSETQ. The CDR3 DNA follows: TGCGCCAGCAGGCTCGGGAGCTCGAGCTCCTACGAGCAGTACTTC. Translating gives CASRLGSSSSYEQYF.

The chain combines TRBV11-2 with TRBJ2-1, with TRBD2 matching 9 bases. The junction had 7 bases not matched to a gene; V was cut back by 6 bases and J by 4 bases. The CDR3 contains 15 residues. CDR1 is SGHAT and CDR2 is FQNNGV in the germline V gene. CDR3 residues: CASRPLAGPYNEQFF. CDR3 DNA sequence: TGTGCCAGCAGACCCCTAGCGGGGCCTTACAATGAGCAGTTCTTC. Full variable domain (missing parts from reference TRBV11-2 and TRBJ2-1): EAGVAQSPRYKIIEKRQSVAFWCNPISGHATLYWYQQILGQGPKLLIQFQNNGVVDDSQLPKDRFSAERLKGVDSTLKIQPAKLEDSAVYLCASRPLAGPYNEQFFGPGTRLTVL.